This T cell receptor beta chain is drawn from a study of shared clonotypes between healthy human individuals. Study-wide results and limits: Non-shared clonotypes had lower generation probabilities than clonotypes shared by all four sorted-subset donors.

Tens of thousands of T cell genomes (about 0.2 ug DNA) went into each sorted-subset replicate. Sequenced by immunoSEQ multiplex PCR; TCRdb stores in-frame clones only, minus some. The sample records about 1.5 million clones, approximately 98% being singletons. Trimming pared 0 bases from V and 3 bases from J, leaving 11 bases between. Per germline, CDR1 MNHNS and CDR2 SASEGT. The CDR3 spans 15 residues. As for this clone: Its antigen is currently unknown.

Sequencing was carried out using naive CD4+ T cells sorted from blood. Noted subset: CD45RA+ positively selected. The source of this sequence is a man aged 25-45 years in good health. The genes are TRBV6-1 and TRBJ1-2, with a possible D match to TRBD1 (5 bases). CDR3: CASSEAHWGDYGYTF. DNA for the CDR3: TGTGCCAGCAGTGAAGCTCACTGGGGGGACTATGGCTACACCTTC.